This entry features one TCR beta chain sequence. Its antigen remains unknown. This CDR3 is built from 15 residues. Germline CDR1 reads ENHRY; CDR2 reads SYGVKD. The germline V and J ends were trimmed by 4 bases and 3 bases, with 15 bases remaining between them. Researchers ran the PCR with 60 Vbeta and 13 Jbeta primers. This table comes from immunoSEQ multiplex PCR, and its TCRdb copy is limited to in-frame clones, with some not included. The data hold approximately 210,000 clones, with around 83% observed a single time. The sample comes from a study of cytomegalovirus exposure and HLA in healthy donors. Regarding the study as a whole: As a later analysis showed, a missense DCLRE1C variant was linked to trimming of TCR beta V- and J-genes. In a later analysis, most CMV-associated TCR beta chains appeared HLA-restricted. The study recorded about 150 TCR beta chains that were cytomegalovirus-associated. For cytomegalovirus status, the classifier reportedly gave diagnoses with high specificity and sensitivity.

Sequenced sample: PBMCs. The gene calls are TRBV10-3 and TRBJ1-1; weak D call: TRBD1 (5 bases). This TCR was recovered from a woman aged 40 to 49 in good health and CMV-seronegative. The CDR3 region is CAISALTPGDTEAFF. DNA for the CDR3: TGTGCCATCAGTGCCTTGACTCCGGGGGACACTGAAGCTTTCTTT.